One T cell receptor beta chain is described in this entry. The antigen is undetermined. Preparation of the TCRbeta library was carried out with unique molecular identifiers. A single record per CDR3 protein comes from TCRdb applying MiXCR to the PCR reads. The data show fewer than 700,000 distinct CDR3 sequences, approximately 13% seen once. This entry is derived from a study of T-cell reconstitution after alpha-beta-depleted transplantation in children. The CDR3 covers 14 residues. Per germline, CDR1 MNHEY and CDR2 SVGEGT. V lost 8 bases and J lost 5, with 16 bases in between. Findings of the study overall: A year post-transplant, T-cell counts and diversity derived mostly from newly produced T cells.

Source: PBMCs, mostly from graft donor cells, taken 360 days after TCRalphabeta/CD19-depleted stem cell transplant. This clonotype was obtained from a male patient aged 10 to 17 who had a stem cell transplant for acute myeloid leukemia, so the T cells may come from the graft donor. The V call is TRBV6-2 or TRBV6-3, the J call TRBJ2-1; weak D call: TRBD2 (6 bases). The CDR3 loop is CASELAKMNNEQFF. The CDR3 nucleotides are TGTGCCAGCGAACTAGCCAAAATGAACAATGAGCAGTTCTTC.